These T cell receptor beta chains were read from a single sample in a study of cytomegalovirus exposure and HLA in healthy donors. Some clones are missing from TCRdb's copy, which holds only in-frame ones; the method was immunoSEQ multiplex PCR. The sample shows 200,000 to 250,000 clones, approximately 80% of them seen only once. Material: PBMCs. The receptors were gathered from a girl aged 10 to 17 in good health and CMV-seronegative. CDR3s include the opening cysteine and the closing phenylalanine or tryptophan. The D gene is left open where the match is weak. A clone size is listed for some rows: how often the clone was seen (once, few, many), or a class if it is expanded.

V	size	J	D	CDR3	DNA
TRBV6-1	few	TRBJ1-2	.	CASSERGYGYTF	TGTGCCAGCAGTGAACGCGGCTATGGCTACACCTTC
TRBV28	.	TRBJ1-1	.	CASSGFRGTTEAFF	TGTGCCAGCAGTGGGTTCAGGGGAACCACTGAAGCTTTCTTT
TRBV9	.	TRBJ2-6	TRBD2	CASSGTSGITGANVLTF	TGTGCCAGCAGCGGGACTAGCGGGATAACTGGGGCCAACGTCCTGACTTTC
TRBV9	.	TRBJ1-2	TRBD1	CASSPPSGTDYGYTF	TGTGCCAGCAGCCCACCCTCCGGGACAGACTATGGCTACACCTTC
TRBV5-1	.	TRBJ2-5	.	CASSLLARETQYF	TGCGCCAGCAGCTTGTTAGCCAGAGAGACCCAGTACTTC
TRBV7-6	.	TRBJ2-1	TRBD2	CASSLLVSGDEQFF	TGTGCCAGCAGCCTATTGGTTAGCGGGGATGAGCAGTTCTTC
TRBV27	.	TRBJ1-4	TRBD1	CASSSGTGNEKLFF	TGTGCCAGCAGTTCCGGGACAGGGAATGAAAAACTGTTTTTT
TRBV9	.	TRBJ2-7	TRBD1	CASSAGGATGGDEQYF	TGTGCCAGCAGCGCCGGGGGGGCGACAGGGGGCGACGAGCAGTACTTC
TRBV7-6	.	TRBJ2-3	TRBD2	CASILGLAGTDTQYF	TGTGCCAGCATACTGGGACTAGCGGGGACAGATACGCAGTATTTT
TRBV19	few	TRBJ1-3	TRBD1	CASSARDSSGNTIYF	TGTGCCAGTAGTGCAAGGGACAGCTCTGGAAACACCATATATTTT
TRBV5-4	.	TRBJ2-1	.	CASSTSSEQFF	TGTGCCAGCAGCACCTCTAGTGAGCAGTTCTTC
TRBV4-1	.	TRBJ1-4	TRBD1	CASSQVGQGRGRKRMFF	TGCGCCAGCAGCCAAGTCGGACAGGGACGTGGGCGCAAAAGGATGTTTTTT
TRBV19	.	TRBJ1-5	.	CASVQGNQPQHF	TGTGCCAGTGTACAGGGAAATCAGCCCCAGCATTTT
TRBV5-1	.	TRBJ2-2	TRBD1	CASSVPWGQGLTGELFF	TGCGCCAGCAGCGTTCCATGGGGACAGGGACTCACCGGGGAGCTGTTTTTT
TRBV5-6	.	TRBJ2-5	.	CASSWRQQQETQYF	TGTGCCAGCAGCTGGCGACAGCAGCAAGAGACCCAGTACTTC
TRBV19	.	TRBJ2-5	.	CASSQGQRNYGETQYF	TGTGCCAGTAGTCAGGGGCAGAGGAACTATGGGGAGACCCAGTACTTC
TRBV15	.	TRBJ2-7	TRBD2	CATSSRPAGFSYEQYF	TGTGCCACCAGCTCCCGACCAGCGGGATTCTCCTACGAGCAGTACTTC
TRBV5-1	.	TRBJ2-7	TRBD2	CASSNLLPGLEHEQYF	TGCGCCAGCAGCAATCTCTTACCGGGACTAGAGCACGAGCAGTACTTC
TRBV4-3	once	TRBJ2-2	TRBD2	CASSQDGSGGRPGELFF	TGCGCCAGCAGCCAAGATGGTAGCGGGGGTCGCCCCGGGGAGCTGTTTTTT
TRBV6-5	.	TRBJ1-1	.	CASSLTPRYTEAFF	TGTGCCAGCAGTCTAACCCCCCGATACACTGAAGCTTTCTTT
TRBV27	.	TRBJ1-2	.	CASSTGQTNYGYTF	TGTGCCAGCAGTACCGGACAGACAAACTATGGCTACACCTTC
TRBV25-1	.	TRBJ1-3	.	CASSDLPGDTIYF	TGTGCCAGCAGTGATCTGCCGGGGGACACCATATATTTT
TRBV28	.	TRBJ1-2	TRBD1	CASTTGGYGYTF	TGTGCCAGCACGACAGGGGGGTATGGCTACACCTTC
TRBV5-1	.	TRBJ1-4	.	CASSSGLINEKLFF	TGCGCCAGCAGCTCGGGACTGATTAATGAAAAACTGTTTTTT
TRBV7-2	once	TRBJ2-5	.	CASSLYSGQETQYF	TGTGCCAGCAGCTTATACAGTGGACAAGAGACCCAGTACTTC
TRBV13	.	TRBJ2-3	TRBD2	CASSLYASGKADTQYF	TGTGCCAGCAGCTTATACGCTAGCGGGAAAGCAGATACGCAGTATTTT
TRBV5-6	few	TRBJ2-7	.	CASLGGGNYEQYF	TGTGCCAGCTTGGGAGGGGGTAACTACGAGCAGTACTTC
TRBV13	.	TRBJ1-1	TRBD1	CASSLGLQGSTEAFF	TGTGCCAGCAGCTTAGGCCTACAGGGGAGCACTGAAGCTTTCTTT
TRBV13	.	TRBJ2-5	TRBD2	CASSLESVAGVETQYF	TGTGCCAGCAGCTTAGAGAGTGTAGCGGGGGTGGAGACCCAGTACTTC
TRBV6-5	.	TRBJ1-1	TRBD1	CASRAGGLYTEAFF	TGTGCCAGCAGGGCAGGGGGCTTGTACACTGAAGCTTTCTTT
TRBV2	.	TRBJ1-3	.	CASRVGGSGNTIYF	TGTGCCAGCCGAGTCGGGGGCTCTGGAAACACCATATATTTT
TRBV7-3	.	TRBJ2-7	.	CASSRGPPGSGLPYEQYF	TGTGCCAGCAGCCGAGGGCCCCCGGGGAGCGGATTGCCCTACGAGCAGTACTTC
TRBV19	few	TRBJ1-3	TRBD1	CASTRQGSTLSGNTIYF	TGTGCCAGTACCCGACAGGGCTCAACTCTCTCTGGAAACACCATATATTTT
TRBV7-9	.	TRBJ2-7	.	CASSLDAGSSYEQYF	TGTGCCAGCAGCTTAGACGCGGGTTCCTCCTACGAGCAGTACTTC
TRBV7-9	few	TRBJ2-1	TRBD1	CASSGDRGQFF	TGTGCCAGCAGCGGGGACAGGGGGCAGTTCTTC
TRBV28	.	TRBJ1-4	.	CASRNRATNEKLFF	TGTGCCAGCAGGAACCGCGCAACTAATGAAAAACTGTTTTTT
TRBV6-5	.	TRBJ1-2	.	CASSTMGAYGYTF	TGTGCCAGCAGTACTATGGGTGCCTATGGCTACACCTTC
TRBV5-6	.	TRBJ2-1	.	CASTRGIGEQFF	TGTGCCAGCACCCGCGGGATCGGCGAGCAGTTCTTC
TRBV6-5	once	TRBJ2-7	TRBD1	CASSYSYLTGNEQYF	TGTGCCAGCAGTTACTCGTACCTGACAGGGAACGAGCAGTACTTC
TRBV28	.	TRBJ1-1	.	CASVRNTEAFF	TGTGCCAGCGTCAGAAACACTGAAGCTTTCTTT
TRBV30	.	TRBJ1-3	TRBD1	CALDRGSGNTIYF	TGTGCCTTAGACAGGGGGAGCGGAAACACCATATATTTT
TRBV5-8	.	TRBJ1-6	.	CASSFALGGAPLHF	TGTGCCAGCAGCTTCGCCCTGGGGGGAGCACCCCTCCACTTT
TRBV28	.	TRBJ1-2	TRBD1	CASSTQTGNYGYTF	TGTGCCAGCAGTACCCAGACAGGGAACTATGGCTACACCTTC
TRBV29-1	.	TRBJ2-5	TRBD1	CSVPRQGTQETQYF	TGCAGCGTTCCCCGACAGGGAACCCAAGAGACCCAGTACTTC
TRBV5-1	few	TRBJ2-2	.	CASSLGVAVTTGELFF	TGCGCCAGCAGCTTGGGTGTAGCGGTCACCACCGGGGAGCTGTTTTTT
TRBV7-9	.	TRBJ2-7	.	CASSLRTGDEQYF	TGTGCCAGCAGCTTACGGACCGGGGACGAGCAGTACTTC
TRBV5-1	once	TRBJ1-2	TRBD1	CASSMFSGTGYGYTF	TGCGCCAGCAGCATGTTTTCCGGGACAGGCTATGGCTACACCTTC
TRBV6-5	few	TRBJ2-2	TRBD2	CASRTSGGTGELFF	TGTGCCAGCCGGACTAGCGGGGGCACCGGGGAGCTGTTTTTT